These T cell receptor beta chains were read from a single sample in a study of HIV-infected patients and healthy controls. TCRdb re-derived calls from the 5' RACE reads in MiXCR, one entry per CDR3 protein. The sample shows about 12,000 distinct CDR3 sequences, 9.3% of them seen only once. Sample: blood, taken before antiretroviral therapy. The receptors were gathered from an adult with HIV infection. The donor label of this sample is uncertain. Both conserved end residues are trimmed from each CDR3. Fields, in order: V gene, J gene, CDR3 protein.

TRBV7-6,TRBJ2-3,ASSLYQGDTQY
TRBV10-3,TRBJ1-1,AISDGHLTTEAF
TRBV3-1,TRBJ2-5,ASSPVSGDQETQY
TRBV6-2/TRBV6-3,TRBJ1-5,ASSYSTGRGPQPQH
TRBV12-3/TRBV12-4,TRBJ1-6,ASTRRGQNSPLH
TRBV6-5,TRBJ1-5,ASRPTGRNQPQH
TRBV20-1,TRBJ2-3,SASPLAGLTDTQY
TRBV10-2,TRBJ2-1,ASKGGLGNEQF
TRBV19,TRBJ1-1,ASSTDSWANTEAF
TRBV6-6,TRBJ1-1,ASRLTAGTEAF
TRBV11-3,TRBJ2-7,ASSPRINYEQY
TRBV11-2,TRBJ2-1,ASSQDYNEQF
TRBV12-3/TRBV12-4,TRBJ2-3,ASIPGQGWDTQY
TRBV6-5,TRBJ2-1,ASSRGAGHDYNEQF
TRBV3-1,TRBJ1-2,ASGENYGYT
TRBV10-2,TRBJ2-3,ASTRRDRGTDTQY
TRBV18,TRBJ2-5,ASSPQQETQY
TRBV20-1,TRBJ2-5,SAREGETQY
TRBV20-1,TRBJ2-5,SARSRTSGQETQY
TRBV6-1,TRBJ1-5,ASTGGDQPQH
TRBV12-3/TRBV12-4,TRBJ1-2,ASSFDPNYGYT
TRBV7-9,TRBJ1-5,ASSLTGQINQPQH
TRBV27,TRBJ1-2,ASSFGAGDYGYT
TRBV7-2,TRBJ2-7,ASSLAGQYSTYEQY
TRBV7-2,TRBJ2-4,ASRQTGAENIQY
TRBV30,TRBJ2-1,AWSVQGAHEQF
TRBV20-1,TRBJ2-7,SARLAQSYEQY
TRBV7-8,TRBJ1-1,ASSLGGAGTEAF
TRBV18,TRBJ1-3,ASSPLDGNTIY
TRBV29-1,TRBJ2-7,SAETGLAGVYEQY
TRBV12-3/TRBV12-4,TRBJ1-1,ASSQTSPNTEAF
TRBV7-2,TRBJ2-7,ASSFSQKSYEQY
TRBV7-9,TRBJ1-2,ASSPALTVYGYT
TRBV5-1,TRBJ2-5,ASTRTGKGHETQY
TRBV20-1,TRBJ2-7,SARDPLAGGYEQY
TRBV6-6,TRBJ1-6,ASRQQGINSPLH
TRBV19,TRBJ1-3,ASSIGRNSGNTIY
TRBV5-6,TRBJ1-4,ASSSGGGEKLF
TRBV7-2,TRBJ1-1,ASSGRLLTEAF
TRBV25-1,TRBJ1-6,ASSDRDSNEFSPLH
TRBV6-6,TRBJ2-7,ASSRQGHSSYEQY